Listed below are T cell receptor beta chains from one sample, sequenced in a study of T cells after yellow fever vaccination. In TCRdb, the 5' RACE reads were re-called with MiXCR into one record per CDR3 protein. Of about 260,000 distinct CDR3 sequences listed, about 3.5% are singletons. The input for sequencing was PBMCs, taken 15 days after the yellow fever booster vaccination. These receptors all stem from a young man who received the YFV17D yellow fever vaccine. Both conserved end residues are part of each CDR3. D genes are given only for firm matches. Clone sizes are given selectively: once, few, many, or a class where the clone is expanded.

d_gene	v_gene	abundance	j_gene	CDR3nt	CDR3aa
.	TRBV28	many	TRBJ1-5	TGTGCCAGCAGACCTCACGGGCAGGGGAACAATCAGCCCCAGCATTTT	CASRPHGQGNNQPQHF
.	TRBV7-2	many	TRBJ2-5	TGTGCCAGCTCCCCGGCTCGGTCTTCCGAGACCCAGTACTTC	CASSPARSSETQYF
.	TRBV28	many	TRBJ1-5	TGTGCCAGCAGCCAAACCAATCAGCCCCAGCATTTT	CASSQTNQPQHF
TRBD2	TRBV19	.	TRBJ2-5	TGTGCCAGTAGTCCGGGACTAGCGACCCAAGAGACCCAGTACTTC	CASSPGLATQETQYF
.	TRBV7-3	many	TRBJ2-2	TGTGCCAGCAGCCTCTTCGGAGGGGACACCGGGGAGCTGTTTTTT	CASSLFGGDTGELFF
.	TRBV5-5	.	TRBJ2-3	TGTGCCAGCAGCCCCGGGACTTTTAGAACAGATACGCAGTATTTT	CASSPGTFRTDTQYF
TRBD1	TRBV11-2	many	TRBJ1-2	TGTGCCAGCAGCTTAGATCCCGGACAGGACTATGGCTACACCTTC	CASSLDPGQDYGYTF
TRBD1	TRBV7-6	many	TRBJ2-1	TGTGCCAGCAGCGGACAGGGGATGGGTGAGCAGTTCTTC	CASSGQGMGEQFF
.	TRBV10-3	many	TRBJ2-3	TGTGCCATCAGGGCAGAAAGCACAGATACGCAGTATTTT	CAIRAESTDTQYF
.	TRBV7-2	few	TRBJ1-2	TGTGCCAGCAGCGACCCGGCCAACCCGCGCGGCTACACCTTC	CASSDPANPRGYTF
TRBD1	TRBV7-2	many	TRBJ1-1	TGTGCCAGCAGCTTTTACGGACAGGAGCATCCCGGAGCTTTCTTT	CASSFYGQEHPGAFF
TRBD2	TRBV4-2	many	TRBJ2-2	TGTGCCAGCAGCCAAGAAGCTAGCGGGGGCCTCGGGGAGCTGTTTTTT	CASSQEASGGLGELFF
.	TRBV19	many	TRBJ2-5	TGTGCCAGTAGTATCGTGGGCCACACCCAAGAGACCCAGTACTTC	CASSIVGHTQETQYF
.	TRBV28	many	TRBJ1-5	TGTGCCATCTCGGTTACCGTGCATTTT	CAISVTVHF
.	TRBV7-3	many	TRBJ2-1	TGTGCCAGCAGCTTAGACGTGTCCGGGACATTCAATGAGCAGTTCTTC	CASSLDVSGTFNEQFF
TRBD2	TRBV20-1	.	TRBJ2-7	TGCAGTGCTAGTCTAACTAGCGGGGGGCGCTTCCGGCACTACGAGCAGTACTTC	CSASLTSGGRFRHYEQYF
TRBD2	TRBV9	few	TRBJ2-2	TGTGCCAGCAGCACCCGATCTAGCGGGGGGGCTTCCGGGGAGCTGTTTTTT	CASSTRSSGGASGELFF
TRBD1	TRBV5-1	.	TRBJ2-4	TGCGCCAGCAGCTTTAAGGGGGCTGAGGCCATTCAGTACTTC	CASSFKGAEAIQYF
TRBD1	TRBV4-2	few	TRBJ2-7	TGTGCCAGCAGCCAAATAGGACAGGGCTTCCACGAGCAGTACTTC	CASSQIGQGFHEQYF
TRBD2	TRBV4-3	many	TRBJ2-5	TGCGCCAGCAGCCAACTAGCGGGGGGGCCGGGGGAGACCCAGTACTTC	CASSQLAGGPGETQYF
TRBD2	TRBV5-1	many	TRBJ2-2	TGCGCCAGCAGCTTAACGGGGGGACGGAACACCGGGGAGCTGTTTTTT	CASSLTGGRNTGELFF
.	TRBV7-8	many	TRBJ1-1	TGTGCCAGCAGCTTAGGGGTGGGCATTGAAGCTTTCTTT	CASSLGVGIEAFF
TRBD2	TRBV7-3	many	TRBJ2-5	TGTGCCAGCAGCCTACTAGCGGGAGGTCAAGAGACCCAGTACTTC	CASSLLAGGQETQYF